Following are 5 T cell receptor beta chains from one sample sequenced in a study of shared clonotypes between healthy human individuals. Method: immunoSEQ multiplex PCR; TCRdb's copy keeps in-frame clones and lacks some. The table lists about 2.3 million clones, approximately 93% of them singletons. Sequenced material: naive CD4+ T cells from PBMCs. Subset described: CD45RA+ positively selected. These receptors were obtained from a man aged 18 to 35 in good health. Some clones in this sample may be carry-over from other donors' samples.

The genes are TRBV7-2 and TRBJ2-7, with no clear D. CDR3 length: 15 residues. V lost 2 bases, J lost 3 bases, and 14 bases lay in between. Per germline, CDR1 SGHTA and CDR2 FQGNSA. The CDR3, as DNA: TGTGCCAGCAGCTTAAGGCCGGAGCCCGACTACGAGCAGTACTTC. This codes for CASSLRPEPDYEQYF.

This chain links TRBV5-1 with TRBJ2-3; D is ambiguous. The germline V and J ends were trimmed by 0 bases and 0 bases, with 11 bases remaining between them. The CDR3 covers 16 residues. Germline V CDR1 and CDR2: SGHRS, YFSETQ. CDR3 in amino acids: CASSLGPETSTDTQYF. Written as DNA, the CDR3 is TGCGCCAGCAGCTTGGGACCGGAAACAAGCACAGATACGCAGTATTTT.

The chain uses TRBV10-3 and TRBJ2-3, with D unresolved. Germline-derived CDR1 and CDR2 are ENHRY and SYGVKD. The CDR3 has 15 residues. V shed 2 bases and J shed 2 bases, with 11 bases lying between them. CDR3 residues: CAISELAPSTDTQYF. DNA of the CDR3: TGTGCCATCAGTGAGCTGGCTCCCTCCACAGATACGCAGTATTTT.

Notes on this clone: The sample carries other DNA sequences with the same CDR3. The chain joins TRBV28 to TRBJ1-5, with D hard to call. Trimming took 2 bases from V and 0 from J, leaving 5 bases between them. CDR1 and CDR2 (germline): MDHEN, SYDVKM. The CDR3 spans 14 residues. CDR3 amino acids: CASSLKLSNQPQHF. DNA for the CDR3: TGTGCCAGCAGTTTAAAACTTAGCAATCAGCCCCAGCATTTT. Combining the CDR3 with reference TRBV28 and TRBJ1-5 gives the whole variable domain DVKVTQSSRYLVKRTGEKVFLECVQDMDHENMFWYRQDPGLGLRLIYFSYDVKMKEKGDIPEGYSVSREKKERFSLILESASTNQTSMYLCASSLKLSNQPQHFGDGTRLSIL.

In this sample, this clone turned up once. V gene TRBV15 combines with J gene TRBJ2-3; no clear D. The CDR3 length is 15 residues. Germline loops: CDR1 LNHNV, CDR2 YYDKDF (reference sequence). V was shortened by 1 base and J by 0 bases, with 8 bases between the two germline ends. CDR3 loop: CATSRAYPSTDTQYF. For the CDR3, the DNA is TGTGCCACCAGCAGAGCGTATCCTAGCACAGATACGCAGTATTTT.